These T cell receptor beta chains were read from a single sample in a study of T cells after yellow fever vaccination. One entry per CDR3 protein, called by TCRdb with MiXCR from the 5' RACE reads. This sample has some 320,000 distinct CDR3 sequences, with roughly 8.7% found just once. Sequencing used CD4+ T cells sorted from PBMCs, obtained 5 days after the yellow fever booster vaccination. The receptors originated from a man in his late teens or twenties who received the YFV17D yellow fever vaccine. CDR3s include the opening cysteine and the closing phenylalanine or tryptophan. The D gene is left open where the match is weak. Part of the rows lack a size; the others show once, few, many or a class for expanded clones.

CDR3nt: TGTGCCAGCATCTCTAGGACTCTGGCCGGGGAGCTGTTTTTT
CDR3aa: CASISRTLAGELFF
v_gene: TRBV2
d_gene: .
abundance: few
j_gene: TRBJ2-2

CDR3nt: TGCGCCAGCAGCCCACAGGGAGGGACAGGGCCCTATGGCTACACCTTC
CDR3aa: CASSPQGGTGPYGYTF
v_gene: TRBV4-3
d_gene: TRBD1
abundance: few
j_gene: TRBJ1-2

CDR3nt: TGTGCCAGCTCACCTTCCGACCGGGATCAGCCCCAGCATTTT
CDR3aa: CASSPSDRDQPQHF
v_gene: TRBV18
d_gene: .
abundance: .
j_gene: TRBJ1-5

CDR3nt: TGCGCCAGCAGCCAACAGTCTTTTGGGTATAATTCACCCCTCCACTTT
CDR3aa: CASSQQSFGYNSPLHF
v_gene: TRBV4-3
d_gene: .
abundance: .
j_gene: TRBJ1-6

CDR3nt: TGTGCCAGTAGTCTGAGGACAGACCCGTCTGGGGCCAACGTCCTGACTTTC
CDR3aa: CASSLRTDPSGANVLTF
v_gene: TRBV19
d_gene: .
abundance: .
j_gene: TRBJ2-6

CDR3nt: TGTGCCAGCAGCCCGGGAGGTGAAAAACTGTTTTTT
CDR3aa: CASSPGGEKLFF
v_gene: TRBV6-6
d_gene: .
abundance: many
j_gene: TRBJ1-4

CDR3nt: TGTGCCAGCAGTTTAGAAGTAGCGGGGGCCACCTCCTACAATGAGCAGTTCTTC
CDR3aa: CASSLEVAGATSYNEQFF
v_gene: TRBV12-3/TRBV12-4
d_gene: TRBD2
abundance: few
j_gene: TRBJ2-1

CDR3nt: TGTGCCAGCAGCCCTAGACTCGACAGGGGCCGAGTTGCTAACTATGGCTACACCTTC
CDR3aa: CASSPRLDRGRVANYGYTF
v_gene: TRBV5-8
d_gene: TRBD1
abundance: many
j_gene: TRBJ1-2

CDR3nt: TGCGCCAGCAGCGTGGAAAGGGGATTGCTCGGAAACACCATATATTTT
CDR3aa: CASSVERGLLGNTIYF
v_gene: TRBV4-3
d_gene: .
abundance: few
j_gene: TRBJ1-3

CDR3nt: TGTGCCAGCAGTTACTCAAGGACGGCAAAAGGGGAGACCCAGTACTTC
CDR3aa: CASSYSRTAKGETQYF
v_gene: TRBV6-2/TRBV6-3
d_gene: .
abundance: .
j_gene: TRBJ2-5

CDR3nt: TGTGCCAGCAGTCTTCCAACAGGCCGGTCGGCTGAAGCTTTCTTT
CDR3aa: CASSLPTGRSAEAFF
v_gene: TRBV28
d_gene: .
abundance: .
j_gene: TRBJ1-1

CDR3nt: TGTGCCAGAATGACAGACCACGGCGCAGATACGCAGTATTTT
CDR3aa: CARMTDHGADTQYF
v_gene: TRBV27
d_gene: .
abundance: .
j_gene: TRBJ2-3

CDR3nt: TGTGCCAGCTCACTGAACCGGGACAGCCCATTTCAGCCCCAGCATTTT
CDR3aa: CASSLNRDSPFQPQHF
v_gene: TRBV18
d_gene: TRBD1
abundance: few
j_gene: TRBJ1-5

CDR3nt: TGTGCCAGCAGCTTACTTCAAAGGGGTCAGCCCCAGCATTTT
CDR3aa: CASSLLQRGQPQHF
v_gene: TRBV7-2
d_gene: .
abundance: few
j_gene: TRBJ1-5

CDR3nt: TGTGCCAGTAGTATAGCGGGGGTACGCACAGATACGCAGTATTTT
CDR3aa: CASSIAGVRTDTQYF
v_gene: TRBV19
d_gene: .
abundance: .
j_gene: TRBJ2-3

CDR3nt: TGTGCCAGAAGCTTGGAGGGGACAGTGGTATACAATGAGCAGTTCTTC
CDR3aa: CARSLEGTVVYNEQFF
v_gene: TRBV5-3
d_gene: TRBD1
abundance: once
j_gene: TRBJ2-1

CDR3nt: TGTGCCAGCAGTTCAGACCCCGGAAACACCATATATTTT
CDR3aa: CASSSDPGNTIYF
v_gene: TRBV6-2/TRBV6-3
d_gene: .
abundance: few
j_gene: TRBJ1-3

CDR3nt: TGTGCCAGCAGCGACGGGGTTGAAGCTTTCTTT
CDR3aa: CASSDGVEAFF
v_gene: TRBV6-5
d_gene: .
abundance: few
j_gene: TRBJ1-1

CDR3nt: TGTGCCGCTGGGGCGGAGTGGGACGAGCAGTACTTC
CDR3aa: CAAGAEWDEQYF
v_gene: TRBV27
d_gene: .
abundance: .
j_gene: TRBJ2-7

CDR3nt: TGTGCCAGCAGTTTCGTGGGGAGTACGCAGTATTTT
CDR3aa: CASSFVGSTQYF
v_gene: TRBV6-2/TRBV6-3
d_gene: .
abundance: few
j_gene: TRBJ2-3

CDR3nt: TGTGCCACCAGCAGAAACGTAAGGCAGGCCCAGCATTTT
CDR3aa: CATSRNVRQAQHF
v_gene: TRBV15
d_gene: .
abundance: medium-sized
j_gene: TRBJ1-5

CDR3nt: TGTGCCAGCAGCGAGACTAGCGGGGCGCCCGGGGAGCTGTTTTTT
CDR3aa: CASSETSGAPGELFF
v_gene: TRBV7-9
d_gene: TRBD2
abundance: .
j_gene: TRBJ2-2

CDR3nt: TGTGCCACCAGTGCAACCGACAGGGACAGTGAGCAGTTCTTC
CDR3aa: CATSATDRDSEQFF
v_gene: TRBV24-1
d_gene: TRBD1
abundance: .
j_gene: TRBJ2-1

CDR3nt: TGTGCCACCATAGGGGGAGAGAACACCGGGGAGCTGTTTTTT
CDR3aa: CATIGGENTGELFF
v_gene: TRBV18
d_gene: .
abundance: few
j_gene: TRBJ2-2

CDR3nt: TGTGCCAGCAGATTAGGGCCCAGCAATCAGCCCCAGCATTTT
CDR3aa: CASRLGPSNQPQHF
v_gene: TRBV12-3/TRBV12-4
d_gene: .
abundance: many
j_gene: TRBJ1-5

CDR3nt: TGCAGTGCCCCGGGACCCTACACAGATACGCAGTATTTT
CDR3aa: CSAPGPYTDTQYF
v_gene: TRBV20-1
d_gene: .
abundance: many
j_gene: TRBJ2-3

CDR3nt: TGTGCCAGCAGTTTGGGGCGACCAAGGAACACTGAAGCTTTCTTT
CDR3aa: CASSLGRPRNTEAFF
v_gene: TRBV12-3/TRBV12-4
d_gene: .
abundance: few
j_gene: TRBJ1-1

CDR3nt: TGTGCCAGCAGTCGGGCGGGGGGCCCCACAGATACGCAGTATTTT
CDR3aa: CASSRAGGPTDTQYF
v_gene: TRBV6-4
d_gene: TRBD2
abundance: many
j_gene: TRBJ2-3

CDR3nt: TGTGCCAGCAGTTACAGGGGAACAGGGACTTACACCGGGGAGCTGTTTTTT
CDR3aa: CASSYRGTGTYTGELFF
v_gene: TRBV6-2/TRBV6-3
d_gene: .
abundance: .
j_gene: TRBJ2-2

CDR3nt: TGCGCCAGCAGCCCCTCCAGGGGGCCTTCACCCCTCCACTTT
CDR3aa: CASSPSRGPSPLHF
v_gene: TRBV5-1
d_gene: TRBD1
abundance: .
j_gene: TRBJ1-6

CDR3nt: TGTGCCAGCAGTGCCCTGGGACAGGAAGATAATGAGCAGTTCTTC
CDR3aa: CASSALGQEDNEQFF
v_gene: TRBV28
d_gene: TRBD1
abundance: few
j_gene: TRBJ2-1

CDR3nt: TGTGCCAGTACGGCGATACAGCGTAATCAGCCCCAGCATTTT
CDR3aa: CASTAIQRNQPQHF
v_gene: TRBV19
d_gene: .
abundance: many
j_gene: TRBJ1-5

CDR3nt: TGCAGTGCTGTCGCGGGGGGCACAGATACGCAGTATTTT
CDR3aa: CSAVAGGTDTQYF
v_gene: TRBV20-1
d_gene: TRBD2
abundance: .
j_gene: TRBJ2-3

CDR3nt: TGTGCCAGCAGCGCCCAGTCGCGGGGGGGATTCTTC
CDR3aa: CASSAQSRGGFF
v_gene: TRBV7-2
d_gene: TRBD2
abundance: .
j_gene: TRBJ2-1

CDR3nt: TGTGCCAGCAGTTCTACAGGAATTAACTATGGCTACACCTTC
CDR3aa: CASSSTGINYGYTF
v_gene: TRBV7-9
d_gene: .
abundance: many
j_gene: TRBJ1-2

CDR3nt: TGCGCCAGCAGCTTACCCGGGACTAGCGGGACCTACAATGAGCAGTTCTTC
CDR3aa: CASSLPGTSGTYNEQFF
v_gene: TRBV5-1
d_gene: TRBD2
abundance: few
j_gene: TRBJ2-1

CDR3nt: TGTGCCAGCAGTGGGCAGGAGAACACTGAAGCTTTCTTT
CDR3aa: CASSGQENTEAFF
v_gene: TRBV12-3/TRBV12-4
d_gene: .
abundance: few
j_gene: TRBJ1-1

CDR3nt: TGTGCCAGCAGCTTATGGGCCAGGGGAAGGCGCGATACGCAGTATTTT
CDR3aa: CASSLWARGRRDTQYF
v_gene: TRBV7-2
d_gene: .
abundance: .
j_gene: TRBJ2-3

CDR3nt: TGTGCCAGCAGTCTTGCGGCGGGACTAGCGGGGGGGCCTGAGCAGTTCTTC
CDR3aa: CASSLAAGLAGGPEQFF
v_gene: TRBV9
d_gene: TRBD2
abundance: few
j_gene: TRBJ2-1

CDR3nt: TGTGCCACCTCCGGGACAGAGTTAGATGGCTACACCTTC
CDR3aa: CATSGTELDGYTF
v_gene: TRBV10-3
d_gene: TRBD1
abundance: many
j_gene: TRBJ1-2

CDR3nt: TGTGCCAGCAGTTACTCCAGCGGGGCCGGGGGAGATACGCAGTATTTT
CDR3aa: CASSYSSGAGGDTQYF
v_gene: TRBV6-5
d_gene: TRBD2
abundance: .
j_gene: TRBJ2-3

CDR3nt: TGTGCCAGCAGCTTAGGTGGGGCTCTCACCGGGGAGCTGTTTTTT
CDR3aa: CASSLGGALTGELFF
v_gene: TRBV7-6
d_gene: .
abundance: few
j_gene: TRBJ2-2

CDR3nt: TGTGCCAGCAGTCCTCAATCCGGGGGGGGAGAGACCCAGTACTTC
CDR3aa: CASSPQSGGGETQYF
v_gene: TRBV28
d_gene: TRBD2
abundance: .
j_gene: TRBJ2-5

CDR3nt: TGTGCCACCCCAGAGGGACAGGCGAACACCGGGGAGCTGTTTTTT
CDR3aa: CATPEGQANTGELFF
v_gene: TRBV7-9
d_gene: TRBD1
abundance: few
j_gene: TRBJ2-2

CDR3nt: TGCGCCAGCAGCCAAGTCACGCGGACAGGCGGCTACACCTTC
CDR3aa: CASSQVTRTGGYTF
v_gene: TRBV4-1
d_gene: TRBD1
abundance: few
j_gene: TRBJ1-2

CDR3nt: TGTGCCAGCAGCTTAACGGCAGGGGAGCTGTTTTTT
CDR3aa: CASSLTAGELFF
v_gene: TRBV7-3
d_gene: .
abundance: many
j_gene: TRBJ2-2

CDR3nt: TGTGCCAGCAGCTTTCATCTAGGCACGGGCGGCTACACCTTC
CDR3aa: CASSFHLGTGGYTF
v_gene: TRBV7-8
d_gene: .
abundance: few
j_gene: TRBJ1-2